The TCR beta chain under discussion was sequenced for a study of cytomegalovirus exposure and HLA in healthy donors. Study at large: Early released data comprised some 91 million unique TCRs from HLA-typed donors. Study outcomes and limitations: As a later analysis showed, several of the most significant clusters appeared to be linked to common viral pathogens.

The CDR3 length is 14 residues. V lost 2 bases and J lost 4, with 9 bases in between. Germline loops: CDR1 MDHEN, CDR2 SYDVKM. A word on this clone: The antigen is unknown.

Both 60 Vbeta primers and 13 Jbeta primers went into the PCR. Some clones are missing from TCRdb's copy, which holds only in-frame ones; the method was immunoSEQ multiplex PCR. The table shows about 64,000 clones, with roughly 68% occurring only once. The sample taken for sequencing was PBMCs. The sequence was obtained from a woman aged 50 to 65 in good health and CMV-seronegative. The V gene is TRBV28, the J gene TRBJ2-1; a possible D gene is TRBD1 (6 bases). The CDR3 DNA sequence: TGTGCCAGCAGTTTACTGGGGGCTTACAATGAGCAGTTCTTC. Translation: CASSLLGAYNEQFF.